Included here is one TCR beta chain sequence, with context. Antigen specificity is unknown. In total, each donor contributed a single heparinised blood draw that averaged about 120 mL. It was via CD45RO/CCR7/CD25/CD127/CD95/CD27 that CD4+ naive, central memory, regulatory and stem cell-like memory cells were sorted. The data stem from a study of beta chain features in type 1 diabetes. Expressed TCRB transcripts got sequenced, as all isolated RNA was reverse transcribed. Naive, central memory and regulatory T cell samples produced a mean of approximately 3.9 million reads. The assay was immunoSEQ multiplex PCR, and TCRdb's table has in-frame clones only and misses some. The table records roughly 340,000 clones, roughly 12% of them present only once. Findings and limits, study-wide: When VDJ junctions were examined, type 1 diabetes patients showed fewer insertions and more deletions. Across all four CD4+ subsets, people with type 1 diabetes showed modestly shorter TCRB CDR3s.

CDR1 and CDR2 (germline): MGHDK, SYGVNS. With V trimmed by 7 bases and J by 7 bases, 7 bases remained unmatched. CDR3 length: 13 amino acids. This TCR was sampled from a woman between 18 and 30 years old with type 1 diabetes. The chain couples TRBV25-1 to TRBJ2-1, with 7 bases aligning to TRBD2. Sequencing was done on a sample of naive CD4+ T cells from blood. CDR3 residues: CASTLAVENEQFF. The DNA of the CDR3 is TGTGCCAGCACCCTAGCGGTAGAAAATGAGCAGTTCTTC.